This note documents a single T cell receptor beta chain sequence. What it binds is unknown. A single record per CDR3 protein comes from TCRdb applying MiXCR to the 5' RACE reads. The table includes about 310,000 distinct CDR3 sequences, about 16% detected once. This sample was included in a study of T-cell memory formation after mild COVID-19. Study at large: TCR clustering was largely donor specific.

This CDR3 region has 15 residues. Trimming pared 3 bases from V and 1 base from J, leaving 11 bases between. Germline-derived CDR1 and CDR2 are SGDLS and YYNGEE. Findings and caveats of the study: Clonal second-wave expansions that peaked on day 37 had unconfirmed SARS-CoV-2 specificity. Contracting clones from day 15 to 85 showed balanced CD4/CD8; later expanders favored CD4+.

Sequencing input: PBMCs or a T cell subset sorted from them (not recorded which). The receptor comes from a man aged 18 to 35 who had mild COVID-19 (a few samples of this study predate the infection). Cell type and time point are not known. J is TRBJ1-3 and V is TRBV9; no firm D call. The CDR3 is CASSAYVGSGNTIYF. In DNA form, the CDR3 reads TGTGCCAGCAGCGCGTATGTTGGTTCTGGAAACACCATATATTTT.